This is a list of T cell receptor beta chains from one sample in a study of PD-L1 blockade in urothelial cancer. Libraries were prepared by immunoSEQ multiplex PCR; TCRdb keeps only in-frame clonotypes and omits some of them. The sample shows some 31,000 clones, over 60% of them seen only once. The sample in question was PBMCs, obtained around atezolizumab (anti-PD-L1) treatment. These receptors all come from a man in his sixties or seventies with urothelial cancer. Each CDR3 is given with its conserved first and last residue. The D gene is left open where the match is weak. Clone size is given for some rows only: seen once, a few or many times, or a class if the clone is expanded.

TRBV19,TRBD1,14,NA,TRBJ1-3,CASRDRRSGNTIYF,TGTGCCAGTAGGGACAGGCGCTCTGGAAACACCATATATTTT
TRBV11-2,NA,16,NA,TRBJ2-3,CASSSWGRASTDTQYF,TGTGCCAGCAGCTCTTGGGGGCGGGCAAGCACAGATACGCAGTATTTT
TRBV5-1,TRBD1,16,NA,TRBJ1-6,CASSLDSTGRRSPLHF,TGCGCCAGCAGCTTGGACTCGACAGGGCGACGTTCACCCCTCCACTTT
TRBV14,NA,16,NA,TRBJ2-2,CASSQGGRGIDGELFF,TGTGCCAGCAGCCAAGGCGGCCGAGGAATAGACGGGGAGCTGTTTTTT
TRBV5-1,TRBD2,14,few,TRBJ2-5,CASGWTSGQETQYF,TGCGCCAGCGGTTGGACTAGCGGCCAAGAGACCCAGTACTTC
TRBV25-1,NA,12,NA,TRBJ2-4,CASSAGRNIQYF,TGTGCCAGCAGTGCGGGTCGAAACATTCAGTACTTC
TRBV10-3,TRBD1,13,few,TRBJ1-2,CAISPGQVGGYTF,TGTGCCATCAGCCCGGGACAGGTAGGCGGCTACACCTTC
TRBV6-1,NA,13,NA,TRBJ1-5,CASRGQGAQPQHF,TGTGCCAGCAGGGGGCAGGGTGCTCAGCCCCAGCATTTT
TRBV11-2,NA,13,few,TRBJ1-3,CASRQVSGNTIYF,TGTGCCAGCAGACAGGTCTCTGGAAACACCATATATTTT
TRBV6-1,TRBD2,15,NA,TRBJ2-7,CASSPRTSGRYEQYF,TGTGCCAGCAGTCCCAGGACTAGCGGGAGATACGAGCAGTACTTC
TRBV5-4,NA,16,once,TRBJ1-2,CASSLARQVANYGYTF,TGTGCCAGCAGCTTGGCCCGACAGGTAGCTAACTATGGCTACACCTTC
TRBV29-1,TRBD1,13,NA,TRBJ2-7,CSVEGQGAYEQYF,TGCAGCGTTGAAGGGCAGGGGGCCTACGAGCAGTACTTC
TRBV7-9,TRBD2,15,NA,TRBJ2-1,CASSVVTSGYNEQFF,TGTGCCAGCAGCGTAGTCACTAGCGGCTACAATGAGCAGTTCTTC
TRBV6-6,TRBD1,16,NA,TRBJ1-6,CASSYGQGAHASPLHF,TGTGCCAGCAGTTACGGTCAGGGGGCTCATGCTTCACCCCTCCACTTT
TRBV6-1,TRBD1,14,NA,TRBJ1-2,CASSEGDRYYGYTF,TGTGCCAGCAGTGAAGGGGACAGGTACTATGGCTACACCTTC
TRBV5-1,TRBD2,16,NA,TRBJ2-3,CASSELSGRLLDTQYF,TGCGCCAGCAGCGAGCTTAGCGGGAGATTGTTAGATACGCAGTATTTT
TRBV4-3,NA,13,NA,TRBJ1-3,CASSQVEGNTIYF,TGCGCCAGCAGCCAAGTCGAGGGAAACACCATATATTTT
TRBV6-5,TRBD1,14,NA,TRBJ1-1,CASRLQGRETEAFF,TGTGCCAGCAGACTACAGGGGAGAGAAACTGAAGCTTTCTTT
TRBV7-2,TRBD2,18,NA,TRBJ2-5,CASSPGASGGINQETQYF,TGTGCCAGCAGCCCCGGGGCTAGCGGGGGCATAAACCAAGAGACCCAGTACTTC
TRBV5-1,TRBD1,13,NA,TRBJ1-2,CASSHGQGHGYTF,TGCGCCAGCAGCCACGGACAGGGTCATGGCTACACCTTC
TRBV7-2,TRBD2,16,few,TRBJ2-1,CASSLAGSGRRDEQFF,TGTGCCAGCAGCTTAGCGGGTAGCGGGAGGAGGGATGAGCAGTTCTTC
TRBV6-5,TRBD2,16,NA,TRBJ2-7,CASSSLAGVPSYEQYF,TGTGCCAGCAGTTCACTAGCGGGAGTCCCCTCCTACGAGCAGTACTTC
TRBV19,NA,15,NA,TRBJ1-1,CASSTEPQGNAEAFF,TGTGCCAGTAGTACTGAGCCGCAGGGGAACGCTGAAGCTTTCTTT
TRBV11-1,TRBD1,15,NA,TRBJ1-1,CASSSRTGRATEAFF,TGTGCCAGCAGCTCCCGGACAGGGCGGGCCACTGAAGCTTTCTTT
TRBV7-2,TRBD1,16,few,TRBJ2-7,CASSLQGGTGSYEQYF,TGTGCCAGCAGCCTTCAAGGGGGGACAGGATCCTACGAGCAGTACTTC
TRBV7-9,TRBD1,18,NA,TRBJ1-5,CASSLQQGAQYSNQPQHF,TGTGCCAGCAGCTTGCAACAGGGGGCCCAATATAGCAATCAGCCCCAGCATTTT
TRBV28,NA,15,NA,TRBJ1-1,CASSLLPRARPEAFF,TGTGCCAGCAGTTTACTCCCCAGGGCAAGGCCTGAAGCTTTCTTT
TRBV11-2,TRBD1,15,NA,TRBJ2-4,CASSFRGQVQNIQYF,TGTGCCAGCAGCTTCCGAGGACAGGTGCAAAACATTCAGTACTTC
TRBV6-6,NA,14,NA,TRBJ1-1,CASSYGTLNTEAFF,TGTGCCAGCAGTTACGGGACATTGAACACTGAAGCTTTCTTT
TRBV28,NA,15,NA,TRBJ2-5,CASSSPGLLQETQYF,TGTGCCAGCAGTTCACCGGGACTCCTCCAAGAGACCCAGTACTTC
TRBV19,NA,15,NA,TRBJ1-5,CASSMEEYSNQPQHF,TGTGCCAGTAGTATGGAGGAGTATAGCAATCAGCCCCAGCATTTT
TRBV7-9,TRBD1,15,NA,TRBJ1-1,CASSDGTAGNTEAFF,TGTGCCAGCAGCGACGGGACAGCTGGGAACACTGAAGCTTTCTTT
TRBV5-1,TRBD2,16,NA,TRBJ2-2,CASSFLAGSNTGELFF,TGCGCCAGCAGCTTTCTAGCGGGGTCGAACACCGGGGAGCTGTTTTTT
TRBV29-1,TRBD1,15,NA,TRBJ1-1,CSVGQGARRNTEAFF,TGCAGCGTTGGACAGGGGGCGCGACGGAACACTGAAGCTTTCTTT
TRBV9,NA,15,medium-sized,TRBJ2-2,CASSVNSWNTGELFF,TGTGCCAGCAGCGTGAACAGTTGGAACACCGGGGAGCTGTTTTTT
TRBV4-1,TRBD1,15,NA,TRBJ1-1,CASSQDQGVRTEAFF,TGCGCCAGCAGCCAAGATCAGGGGGTGCGTACTGAAGCTTTCTTT
TRBV5-4,TRBD1,13,few,TRBJ2-7,CASSPGGGDEQYF,TGTGCCAGCAGCCCAGGGGGCGGCGACGAGCAGTACTTC
TRBV7-9,TRBD2,14,few,TRBJ2-3,CASSGAGLWETQYF,TGTGCCAGCAGCGGAGCGGGACTTTGGGAGACGCAGTATTTT
TRBV5-1,NA,16,NA,TRBJ2-2,CASSSGDRTYTGELFF,TGCGCCAGCAGCTCAGGGGACCGAACTTACACCGGGGAGCTGTTTTTT